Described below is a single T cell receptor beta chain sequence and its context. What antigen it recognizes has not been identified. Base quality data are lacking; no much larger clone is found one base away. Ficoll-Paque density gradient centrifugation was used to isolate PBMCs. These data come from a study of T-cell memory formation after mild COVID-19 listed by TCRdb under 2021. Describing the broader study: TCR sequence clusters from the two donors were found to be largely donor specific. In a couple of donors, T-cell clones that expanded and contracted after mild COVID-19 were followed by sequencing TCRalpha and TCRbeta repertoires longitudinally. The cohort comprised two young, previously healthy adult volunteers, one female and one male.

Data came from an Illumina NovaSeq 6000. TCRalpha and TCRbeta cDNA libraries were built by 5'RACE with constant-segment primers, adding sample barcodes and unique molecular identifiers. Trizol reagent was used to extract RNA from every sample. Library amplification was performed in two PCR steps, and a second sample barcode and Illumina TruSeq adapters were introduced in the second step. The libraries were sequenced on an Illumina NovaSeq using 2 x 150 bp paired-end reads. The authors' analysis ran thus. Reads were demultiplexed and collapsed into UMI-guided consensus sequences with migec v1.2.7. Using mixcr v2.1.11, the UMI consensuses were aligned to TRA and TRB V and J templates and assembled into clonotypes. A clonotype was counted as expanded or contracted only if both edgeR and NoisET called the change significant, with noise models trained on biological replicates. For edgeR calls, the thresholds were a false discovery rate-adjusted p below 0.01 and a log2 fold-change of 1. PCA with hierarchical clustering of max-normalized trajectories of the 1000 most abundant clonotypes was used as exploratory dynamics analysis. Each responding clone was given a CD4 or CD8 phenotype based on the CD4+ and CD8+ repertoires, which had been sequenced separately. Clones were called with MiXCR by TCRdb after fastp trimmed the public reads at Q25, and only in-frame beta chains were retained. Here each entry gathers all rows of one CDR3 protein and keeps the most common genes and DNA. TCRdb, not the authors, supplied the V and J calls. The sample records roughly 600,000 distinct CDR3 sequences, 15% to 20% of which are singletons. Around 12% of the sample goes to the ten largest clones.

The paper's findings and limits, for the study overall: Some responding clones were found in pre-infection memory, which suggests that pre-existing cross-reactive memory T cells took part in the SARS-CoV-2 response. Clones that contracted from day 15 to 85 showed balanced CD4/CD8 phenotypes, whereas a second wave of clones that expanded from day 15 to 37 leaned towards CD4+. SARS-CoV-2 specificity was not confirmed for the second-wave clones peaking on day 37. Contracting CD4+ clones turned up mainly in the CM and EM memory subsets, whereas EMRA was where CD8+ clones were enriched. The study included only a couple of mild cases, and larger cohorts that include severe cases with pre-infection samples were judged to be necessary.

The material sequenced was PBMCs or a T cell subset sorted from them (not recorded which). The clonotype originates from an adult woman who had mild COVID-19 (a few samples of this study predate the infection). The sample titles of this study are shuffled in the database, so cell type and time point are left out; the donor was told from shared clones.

The CDR3 corresponds to CAWSGGTNQPQHF. The bases are TGTGCCTGGAGTGGGGGAACCAATCAGCCCCAGCATTTT. Recombination joined TRBV30 with TRBJ1-5; the D gene cannot be resolved reliably. CDR1 and CDR2 (GTSNPN, SVGIG) derive from the germline V gene (reference sequence). V and J are truncated by 1 base and 3 bases respectively, leaving an intervening sequence of 7 bases. The CDR3, from cysteine to phenylalanine, totals 13 residues. The read is trimmed to its CDR3 DNA, 39 bases read in frame from base 1.